One and the same sample provided the 2 T cell receptor beta chains below, sequenced in a study of cytomegalovirus exposure and HLA in healthy donors. PCR employed 60 Vbeta and 13 Jbeta primers. Using immunoSEQ multiplex PCR, the repertoire was profiled, and TCRdb retains in-frame clones only, with some absent. The profile shows about 200,000 clones, 82% of them singletons. The sample comprised PBMCs. Receptor source: a woman between 35 and 50 years old in good health and CMV-seronegative.

The chain couples TRBV5-1 to TRBJ2-7; maybe TRBD1 (5 bases). The CDR3 runs to 14 residues. V was cut by 0 bases and J by 6 bases, with 13 bases left in between. The germline gives CDR1 SGHRS, CDR2 YFSETQ. The CDR3 here is CASSLVAGSAEQYF. The CDR3 nucleotides are TGCGCCAGCAGCTTGGTCGCAGGGTCGGCCGAGCAGTACTTC. The entire variable domain, with the rest obtained from reference TRBV5-1 and TRBJ2-7, is as follows: KAGVTQTPRYLIKTRGQQVTLSCSPISGHRSVSWYQQTPGQGLQFLFEYFSETQRNKGNFPGRFSGRQFSNSRSEMNVSTLELGDSALYLCASSLVAGSAEQYFGPGTRLTVT.

This chain uses TRBV5-1 with TRBJ2-5, with D perhaps TRBD1 (5 bases). The germline V and J ends were trimmed by 2 bases and 2 bases, with 10 bases remaining between them. The germline gives CDR1 SGHRS, CDR2 YFSETQ. The CDR3 runs to 14 residues. The CDR3 here is CASSLSKGQETQYF. The CDR3 DNA follows: TGCGCCAGCAGCTTATCGAAGGGGCAAGAGACCCAGTACTTC.